These T cell receptor beta chains were read from a single sample in a study of OX40 agonist ivuxolimab in advanced cancers. Generated by immunoSEQ multiplex PCR, the TCRdb table keeps only in-frame clones and is missing some. The repertoire holds 73,000 or so clones, with roughly four fifths as singletons. This specimen consisted of CD4+ or CD8+ T cells sorted from blood, obtained in a trial of the OX40 agonist ivuxolimab. These receptors came from an adult with an advanced solid tumor such as melanoma, head and neck, liver or kidney cancer. Each CDR3 is given with its conserved first and last residue. The D gene is left open where the match is weak.

D gene,V gene,J gene,CDR3 protein
NA,TRBV11-3,TRBJ2-3,CASSLDDLTDTQYF
TRBD1,TRBV7-2,TRBJ2-6,CASSLTGGYSGANVLTF
NA,TRBV29-1,TRBJ1-1,CSVDVGQKNTEAFF
NA,TRBV6-5,TRBJ1-4,CASSFRGTNEKLFF
NA,TRBV5-4,TRBJ2-1,CASSHQLNEQFF
TRBD1,TRBV15,TRBJ1-4,CATSRGPGQGLSNEKLFF
TRBD1,TRBV2,TRBJ1-4,CASRKNQGARGEKLFF
TRBD2,TRBV15,TRBJ2-7,CATSRDIGRDYEQYF
NA,TRBV5-4,TRBJ1-6,CASSSQGYNSPLHF
TRBD1,TRBV28,TRBJ1-2,CASSTTGNIGYTF
TRBD1,TRBV9,TRBJ2-5,CASSEGQGWETQYF
NA,TRBV6-6,TRBJ1-6,CASTMGPLGSPLHF
NA,TRBV28,TRBJ1-2,CASSFSYRVHGYTF
NA,TRBV5-5,TRBJ1-4,CASSSTATNEKLFF
NA,TRBV7-9,TRBJ2-1,CASSPGTWGNEQFF
TRBD2,TRBV7-8,TRBJ2-1,CASRSTSGGVSNEQFF
NA,TRBV5-6,TRBJ2-6,CASSLQTGTNSGANVLTF
NA,TRBV5-1,TRBJ1-3,CASSLGPEGNTIYF
NA,TRBV28,TRBJ1-1,CASSFSVAEAFF
NA,TRBV11-3,TRBJ2-3,CASSLGRDTQYF
TRBD2,TRBV7-6,TRBJ2-2,CASSLFELAEFRTGELFF
TRBD1,TRBV15,TRBJ1-2,CATSFGQGIDGYTF
TRBD1,TRBV6-1,TRBJ1-3,CASSPRGLGNTIYF
TRBD2,TRBV7-8,TRBJ2-2,CASSPGLPKLSNTGELFF
TRBD1,TRBV7-9,TRBJ1-5,CAIAGTGNQPQHF
NA,TRBV5-1,TRBJ2-5,CASSLSSGTGKETQYF
NA,TRBV5-5,TRBJ2-6,CASSFGSGANVLTF
NA,TRBV19,TRBJ1-2,CASSSRPGYTF
NA,TRBV7-2,TRBJ1-2,CASSLGTANYGYTF
NA,TRBV28,TRBJ1-1,CASSLITDVAFF
NA,TRBV7-9,TRBJ2-1,CASSFGSARVDNEQFF
NA,TRBV5-1,TRBJ2-1,CASSVAGVSGNEQFF
NA,TRBV28,TRBJ2-7,CASSSRTGRNEQYF
NA,TRBV5-4,TRBJ1-1,CASSFFSGLNTEAFF
NA,TRBV5-1,TRBJ1-5,CASSLAYTRGNQPQHF
TRBD1,TRBV19,TRBJ2-3,CASGTGFGTQYF
NA,TRBV28,TRBJ1-2,CASSLSRYGYTF
NA,TRBV10-1,TRBJ2-1,CASSETGGPQDEQFF